The rows below give T cell receptor beta chains drawn from one sample of a study of T-cell reconstitution after alpha-beta-depleted transplantation in children. In TCRdb, the PCR reads were re-called with MiXCR into one record per CDR3 protein. The sample has 400,000 to 500,000 distinct CDR3 sequences; about 11% are singletons. Material: PBMCs from the stem cell graft donor, obtained from the stem cell graft. The receptors stem from a human donor who donated a stem cell graft to a child with acute myeloid leukemia. Each CDR3 is given with its conserved first and last residue. A D gene is named only where the DNA matches it firmly. Only some rows state a clone size, as once, few, many or a class for expanded clones.

clone_size: few
v_call: TRBV5-6
d_call: NA
j_call: TRBJ2-3
cdr3_aa: CASSLPTDRVNTDTQYF
cdr3_nt: TGTGCCAGCAGCTTGCCCACGGACAGAGTTAACACAGATACGCAGTATTTT

clone_size: NA
v_call: TRBV7-6
d_call: NA
j_call: TRBJ2-4
cdr3_aa: CASSLGRGYGAIQYF
cdr3_nt: TGTGCCAGCAGCTTAGGAAGGGGGTATGGGGCCATTCAGTACTTC

clone_size: few
v_call: TRBV20-1
d_call: TRBD2
j_call: TRBJ2-5
cdr3_aa: CSAVLAGGLETQYF
cdr3_nt: TGCAGTGCGGTACTAGCGGGAGGGTTAGAGACCCAGTACTTC

clone_size: few
v_call: TRBV20-1
d_call: TRBD2
j_call: TRBJ2-2
cdr3_aa: CSARLRGVTGELFF
cdr3_nt: TGCAGTGCTAGATTGCGGGGGGTCACCGGGGAGCTGTTTTTT

clone_size: NA
v_call: TRBV5-5
d_call: TRBD1
j_call: TRBJ1-6
cdr3_aa: CASRVTGGGSPLHF
cdr3_nt: TGTGCCAGCAGGGTGACAGGGGGAGGGTCACCCCTCCACTTT

clone_size: NA
v_call: TRBV29-1
d_call: TRBD1
j_call: TRBJ2-7
cdr3_aa: CSVQGVRDSMDYEQYF
cdr3_nt: TGCAGCGTACAAGGGGTACGGGACAGCATGGACTACGAGCAGTACTTC

clone_size: few
v_call: TRBV6-5
d_call: TRBD1
j_call: TRBJ2-5
cdr3_aa: CASSFGQGKGETQYF
cdr3_nt: TGTGCCAGCAGTTTTGGACAGGGAAAAGGAGAGACCCAGTACTTC

clone_size: many
v_call: TRBV20-1
d_call: TRBD2
j_call: TRBJ2-1
cdr3_aa: CSARRGGPLDNEQFF
cdr3_nt: TGCAGTGCTAGGCGGGGGGGCCCCTTGGACAATGAGCAGTTCTTC

clone_size: NA
v_call: TRBV20-1
d_call: NA
j_call: TRBJ1-5
cdr3_aa: CSASPTGSSQPQHF
cdr3_nt: TGCAGTGCTAGTCCAACAGGTTCCAGTCAGCCCCAGCATTTT

clone_size: few
v_call: TRBV5-1
d_call: TRBD1
j_call: TRBJ2-7
cdr3_aa: CASSMDRDYEQYF
cdr3_nt: TGCGCCAGCAGCATGGACAGGGACTACGAGCAGTACTTC

clone_size: NA
v_call: TRBV7-2
d_call: TRBD1
j_call: TRBJ1-2
cdr3_aa: CASSTWDRGLGYGYTF
cdr3_nt: TGTGCCAGCAGCACCTGGGACAGGGGTCTTGGCTATGGCTACACCTTC

clone_size: few
v_call: TRBV6-1
d_call: TRBD1
j_call: TRBJ1-5
cdr3_aa: CASSEAVQGAGQPQHF
cdr3_nt: TGTGCCAGCAGTGAGGCAGTTCAGGGGGCCGGACAGCCCCAGCATTTT

clone_size: many
v_call: TRBV12-3/TRBV12-4
d_call: TRBD1
j_call: TRBJ1-1
cdr3_aa: CASRRRQGVTEAFF
cdr3_nt: TGTGCCAGCAGGCGGCGACAGGGGGTCACTGAAGCTTTCTTT

clone_size: NA
v_call: TRBV5-1
d_call: TRBD2
j_call: TRBJ2-1
cdr3_aa: CASSRTSGASYNEQFF
cdr3_nt: TGCGCCAGCAGCAGGACTAGCGGGGCTTCCTACAATGAGCAGTTCTTC

clone_size: few
v_call: TRBV5-1
d_call: NA
j_call: TRBJ2-5
cdr3_aa: CASSPGRQGKETQYF
cdr3_nt: TGCGCCAGCAGCCCGGGGAGGCAGGGGAAGGAGACCCAGTACTTC

clone_size: NA
v_call: TRBV5-1
d_call: NA
j_call: TRBJ2-2
cdr3_aa: CASSAWGFDGGELFF
cdr3_nt: TGCGCCAGCAGTGCCTGGGGGTTTGATGGCGGGGAGCTGTTTTTT

clone_size: NA
v_call: TRBV5-1
d_call: TRBD1
j_call: TRBJ1-6
cdr3_aa: CASSRDRGDSPLHF
cdr3_nt: TGCGCCAGCAGCCGGGACAGGGGCGATTCACCCCTCCACTTT

clone_size: few
v_call: TRBV9
d_call: NA
j_call: TRBJ2-7
cdr3_aa: CASSVEALRPESYEQYF
cdr3_nt: TGTGCCAGCAGCGTAGAAGCCCTGAGACCGGAAAGCTACGAGCAGTACTTC

clone_size: NA
v_call: TRBV30
d_call: NA
j_call: TRBJ1-2
cdr3_aa: CASRGVGVSRGGGYTF
cdr3_nt: TGTGCCTCCCGAGGTGTGGGAGTCTCCCGGGGCGGTGGCTACACCTTC

clone_size: once
v_call: TRBV7-9
d_call: TRBD1
j_call: TRBJ1-5
cdr3_aa: CASSLVRQGGNQPQHF
cdr3_nt: TGTGCCAGCAGCTTAGTTCGACAGGGTGGTAATCAGCCCCAGCATTTT

clone_size: many
v_call: TRBV29-1
d_call: NA
j_call: TRBJ1-3
cdr3_aa: CSVDRGNTIYF
cdr3_nt: TGCAGCGTTGACAGGGGAAACACCATATATTTT

clone_size: few
v_call: TRBV10-3
d_call: TRBD1
j_call: TRBJ2-7
cdr3_aa: CAISPPQGARSEQYF
cdr3_nt: TGTGCCATCAGTCCTCCCCAGGGGGCGCGAAGCGAGCAGTACTTC

clone_size: few
v_call: TRBV20-1
d_call: NA
j_call: TRBJ1-2
cdr3_aa: CSAMAVNYGYTF
cdr3_nt: TGCAGTGCTATGGCGGTGAACTATGGCTACACCTTC

clone_size: NA
v_call: TRBV7-3
d_call: TRBD2
j_call: TRBJ2-1
cdr3_aa: CASSLGLAGGHNEQFF
cdr3_nt: TGTGCCAGCAGCTTAGGGCTAGCGGGAGGTCACAATGAGCAGTTCTTC

clone_size: few
v_call: TRBV5-1
d_call: NA
j_call: TRBJ1-1
cdr3_aa: CASSLRDRNTEAFF
cdr3_nt: TGCGCCAGCAGCTTGAGGGATCGGAACACTGAAGCTTTCTTT

clone_size: NA
v_call: TRBV12-3/TRBV12-4
d_call: NA
j_call: TRBJ2-1
cdr3_aa: CASIKGASVYNEQFF
cdr3_nt: TGTGCCAGCATTAAGGGGGCTAGCGTTTACAATGAGCAGTTCTTC

clone_size: few
v_call: TRBV6-2/TRBV6-3
d_call: TRBD1
j_call: TRBJ2-7
cdr3_aa: CASSYGQAQGEQYF
cdr3_nt: TGTGCCAGCAGTTACGGACAGGCTCAAGGCGAGCAGTACTTC

clone_size: few
v_call: TRBV11-1
d_call: TRBD2
j_call: TRBJ2-2
cdr3_aa: CASSDLAGGHRELFF
cdr3_nt: TGTGCCAGCAGCGATCTCGCGGGAGGGCATAGGGAGCTGTTTTTT

clone_size: few
v_call: TRBV20-1
d_call: NA
j_call: TRBJ2-5
cdr3_aa: CSARPGTGETQYF
cdr3_nt: TGCAGTGCTAGACCGGGTACTGGGGAGACCCAGTACTTC

clone_size: NA
v_call: TRBV19
d_call: TRBD2
j_call: TRBJ2-7
cdr3_aa: CASSTSTSGSYEQYF
cdr3_nt: TGTGCCAGTAGTACTTCGACTAGCGGCTCCTACGAGCAGTACTTC

clone_size: NA
v_call: TRBV5-1
d_call: NA
j_call: TRBJ2-1
cdr3_aa: CATRGPTANEQFF
cdr3_nt: TGCGCCACCCGGGGACCAACGGCGAATGAGCAGTTCTTC

clone_size: NA
v_call: TRBV7-2
d_call: NA
j_call: TRBJ1-4
cdr3_aa: CASSFDRRNGVEKLFF
cdr3_nt: TGTGCCAGCAGCTTCGATAGACGGAACGGGGTTGAAAAACTGTTTTTT

clone_size: NA
v_call: TRBV20-1
d_call: NA
j_call: TRBJ2-1
cdr3_aa: CSAPQIVDSYNEQFF
cdr3_nt: TGCAGTGCTCCTCAGATCGTTGATTCCTACAATGAGCAGTTCTTC

clone_size: few
v_call: TRBV6-2/TRBV6-3
d_call: NA
j_call: TRBJ2-7
cdr3_aa: CASALSGVSYEQYF
cdr3_nt: TGTGCCAGCGCCCTTAGCGGAGTTTCTTACGAGCAGTACTTC

clone_size: few
v_call: TRBV10-3
d_call: NA
j_call: TRBJ2-5
cdr3_aa: CAISERGAMETQYF
cdr3_nt: TGTGCCATCAGTGAGAGGGGGGCTATGGAGACCCAGTACTTC

clone_size: NA
v_call: TRBV20-1
d_call: TRBD2
j_call: TRBJ2-3
cdr3_aa: CSAPGGGLTDTQYF
cdr3_nt: TGCAGTGCCCCTGGGGGGGGGTTAACAGATACGCAGTATTTT

clone_size: few
v_call: TRBV15
d_call: NA
j_call: TRBJ2-5
cdr3_aa: CATSRVRGQETQYF
cdr3_nt: TGTGCCACCAGCAGAGTACGGGGCCAAGAGACCCAGTACTTC

clone_size: few
v_call: TRBV12-3/TRBV12-4
d_call: NA
j_call: TRBJ2-5
cdr3_aa: CASSWAEGETQYF
cdr3_nt: TGTGCCAGCAGCTGGGCGGAGGGAGAGACCCAGTACTTC

clone_size: few
v_call: TRBV5-1
d_call: TRBD1
j_call: TRBJ1-4
cdr3_aa: CASSSLPGTDPEKLFF
cdr3_nt: TGCGCCAGCAGCTCACTACCCGGGACAGACCCTGAAAAACTGTTTTTT

clone_size: NA
v_call: TRBV7-9
d_call: NA
j_call: TRBJ2-1
cdr3_aa: CASSELGFNEQFF
cdr3_nt: TGTGCCAGCAGCGAACTTGGGTTCAATGAGCAGTTCTTC

clone_size: few
v_call: TRBV5-5
d_call: TRBD2
j_call: TRBJ2-1
cdr3_aa: CASSTGLALAHEQFF
cdr3_nt: TGTGCCAGCAGCACCGGACTAGCACTTGCGCATGAGCAGTTCTTC

clone_size: NA
v_call: TRBV24-1
d_call: NA
j_call: TRBJ2-1
cdr3_aa: CATSDFGKRRSYNEQFF
cdr3_nt: TGTGCCACCAGTGATTTCGGGAAACGGCGATCCTACAATGAGCAGTTCTTC

clone_size: NA
v_call: TRBV4-3
d_call: NA
j_call: TRBJ2-1
cdr3_aa: CASSQAGSIPNEQFF
cdr3_nt: TGCGCCAGCAGCCAGGCCGGGAGCATACCCAATGAGCAGTTCTTC

clone_size: few
v_call: TRBV29-1
d_call: TRBD2
j_call: TRBJ2-7
cdr3_aa: CSVEGVASGDSYEQYF
cdr3_nt: TGCAGCGTTGAAGGTGTCGCTAGCGGGGACTCCTACGAGCAGTACTTC

clone_size: many
v_call: TRBV20-1
d_call: NA
j_call: TRBJ2-1
cdr3_aa: CSASGAYGRGSYNEQFF
cdr3_nt: TGCAGTGCTTCCGGGGCATACGGGCGGGGCTCCTACAATGAGCAGTTCTTC

clone_size: NA
v_call: TRBV20-1
d_call: NA
j_call: TRBJ2-7
cdr3_aa: CSASELGQGGFYEQYF
cdr3_nt: TGCAGTGCTAGTGAGCTGGGACAAGGCGGATTTTACGAGCAGTACTTC

clone_size: NA
v_call: TRBV27
d_call: TRBD1
j_call: TRBJ1-1
cdr3_aa: CASSLSGRRQGRNTEAFF
cdr3_nt: TGTGCCAGCAGTTTATCGGGTCGACGACAGGGAAGGAACACTGAAGCTTTCTTT

clone_size: NA
v_call: TRBV5-1
d_call: NA
j_call: TRBJ2-5
cdr3_aa: CASSFGREQETQYF
cdr3_nt: TGCGCCAGCAGCTTCGGGCGGGAACAAGAGACCCAGTACTTC

clone_size: few
v_call: TRBV7-9
d_call: NA
j_call: TRBJ2-5
cdr3_aa: CASSLGSEKQETQYF
cdr3_nt: TGTGCCAGCAGCTTAGGTTCGGAGAAACAAGAGACCCAGTACTTC

clone_size: NA
v_call: TRBV7-8
d_call: NA
j_call: TRBJ2-7
cdr3_aa: CASSLNFYEQYF
cdr3_nt: TGTGCCAGCAGCTTAAATTTCTACGAGCAGTACTTC

clone_size: NA
v_call: TRBV7-9
d_call: NA
j_call: TRBJ2-5
cdr3_aa: CASSLPETGETQYF
cdr3_nt: TGTGCCAGCAGCCTGCCTGAGACCGGAGAGACCCAGTACTTC

clone_size: few
v_call: TRBV20-1
d_call: NA
j_call: TRBJ1-4
cdr3_aa: CSATSNDEELFF
cdr3_nt: TGCAGTGCTACCAGTAATGATGAGGAACTGTTTTTT

clone_size: NA
v_call: TRBV12-3/TRBV12-4
d_call: TRBD1
j_call: TRBJ2-3
cdr3_aa: CASTLQGANTDTQYF
cdr3_nt: TGTGCCAGCACCCTCCAGGGGGCGAACACAGATACGCAGTATTTT

clone_size: NA
v_call: TRBV5-1
d_call: TRBD2
j_call: TRBJ2-3
cdr3_aa: CASSGGLAQSTDTQYF
cdr3_nt: TGCGCCAGCAGCGGGGGACTAGCGCAAAGCACAGATACGCAGTATTTT